This note documents a single T cell receptor (beta chain) sequence. What antigen it recognizes has not been identified. It has no much larger one-base neighbor in the sample; base qualities were not kept. The source of the sample is a study of control samples from healthy donors and cancer patients (dated by TCRdb to 2018 to 2021). The CDR3 starts with the cysteine, ends with the phenylalanine, and has 12 residues. Only the CDR3 region is kept as DNA, spanning 36 bases read in frame from base 1. The junction carries 10 bases between V and J, which are trimmed by 7 bases and 9 bases respectively. In the germline V gene, CDR1 corresponds to MDHEN and CDR2 to SYDVKM. Library construction relied on the immunoSEQ multiplex PCR assay. TCRdb's version of the immuneACCESS table is confined to in-frame rearrangements and falls short of the full clone set. An unresolved V gene accounts for under half of the shortfall where checked; the remainder is of unknown origin. The sample profile shows 100,000 to 150,000 clones; roughly 89% of them were found once. Of the sample, 6% to 9.5% is held by the ten largest clones.

The chain is encoded by TRBV28 joined to TRBJ1-6; there is no confident call for the D gene. Sequenced material: PBMCs. This TCR derives from a man in his fifties or sixties with head and neck cancer. The DNA sequence is TGTGCCAGCATGCAATTGGGTTCACCCCTCCACTTT. The translation is CASMQLGSPLHF.